Below, 25 T cell receptor beta chains from the same sample are listed, as sequenced in a study of tissue T cells after allogeneic stem cell transplantation. The protocol was immunoSEQ multiplex PCR, while the TCRdb copy is restricted to in-frame clones and leaves out a portion. Of fewer than 8,500 clones detected, under 55% appear once; the ten largest clones hold 2.2%. The time point denotes: mouse harvest day 7 after allogeneic transplant. Each mouse received 10^7 T-cell-depleted marrow cells plus 10^6 splenic CD5+ T cells by tail vein. The material sequenced was skin. These receptors originate from a female BALB/c mouse given C57BL/6 T cells with graft-versus-host disease after an allogeneic hematopoietic cell transplant.

Note on this clone: Gene labels here are mouse ones. The read ends 1 residue shy of where the CDR3 ends; the end is completed using the germline J gene. The rearrangement links TRBV26 to TRBJ2-2, with D tentatively TRBD1 (6 bases). The germline V gene encodes CDR1 KGHPV and CDR2 FQNQEV (reference sequence). The CDR3 sequence is 14 residues long. With 2 bases removed from V and 5 bases from J, the gap between germline ends came to 9 bases. The covered CDR3 bases are TGTGCCAGCAGTCTGCCAGGGGATACCGGGCAGCTCTAC. Its protein product is CASSLPGDTGQLY. The whole CDR3 is CASSLPGDTGQLYF.

This clone was seen a handful of times. Genes and germline come from the mouse. The CDR3 DNA, read in part, is TGTGCCAGCAGGCCGGGACAATATGCTGAGCAGTTC. Translating gives CASRPGQYAEQF. The entire CDR3 protein is CASRPGQYAEQFF. The V gene is TRBV26, the J gene TRBJ2-1, with D perhaps TRBD1 (6 bases). The read falls 1 residue short of the CDR3 end, and the missing part is taken from the germline J gene. The CDR3 covers 13 residues. Germline V gene sequence: CDR1 KGHPV, CDR2 FQNQEV (reference sequence). Trimming shortened V by 6 bases and J by 4 bases, and 10 bases separated the two germline ends.

Points on this clone: Genes and germline are mouse. Sequencing ends 1 residue short of the CDR3 end; the germline J gene provides the rest. The chain employs TRBV26 and TRBJ2-3; unclear D gene. V lost 2 bases and J lost 1, with 4 bases in between. Germline-derived CDR1 and CDR2 are KGHPV and FQNQEV (reference sequence). The CDR3 length is 13 residues. The CDR3 protein is CASSLNGAETLYF. The CDR3 DNA, read in part, is TGTGCCAGCAGTCTGAACGGTGCAGAAACGCTGTAT.

This clone was seen more than once but under ten times. Genes and germline come from the mouse. From the germline J gene comes the end of the CDR3, since the read stops 1 residue before it. V is TRBV26 and J is TRBJ1-4; 10 bases map to TRBD1. This CDR3 is built from 14 residues. Germline CDR1 KGHPV, CDR2 FQNQEV (reference sequence). The V segment lost 5 bases and the J segment 7 bases; nucleotides outside the gene matches: 4. CDR3 DNA, as far as it was read: TGTGCCAGCAGTGACAGGGGGCGCAGCGAAAGATTATTT. Protein product: CASSDRGRSERLF. The full CDR3 reads CASSDRGRSERLFF.

This clone was recorded a few times. The gene names here belong to mouse. Partial CDR3 DNA: TGTGCCAGCAGCCAATACGGTCAAAACACCTTGTAC. Translating gives CASSQYGQNTLY. The whole CDR3 protein reads CASSQYGQNTLYF. This chain links TRBV2 with TRBJ2-4; D call uncertain. The read is 1 residue too short to cover the CDR3 end, so that end is filled in from the germline J gene. CDR3 length: 13 residues. Germline lookup yields CDR1 LGHNA and CDR2 YSYQKL. V gave up 2 bases and J gave up 1 base, with 4 bases separating them.

Worth noting for this clone: Gene labels here are mouse ones. The sequenced CDR3 bases are TGTGCCAGCAGCCCTCGGGCCCAAAACACCTTGTAC. It specifies CASSPRAQNTLY. The entire CDR3 is CASSPRAQNTLYF. The V and J genes are TRBV3 and TRBJ2-4; D gene ambiguous. The CDR3 is cut off 1 residue early in the read; its end comes from the germline J gene. With 5 bases removed from V and 3 bases from J, the gap between germline ends came to 9 bases. The CDR3 has 13 residues. In germline, CDR1 is SNHLY, CDR2 FYNGKV (reference sequence).

This clone was counted between two and nine times. Genes and germline come from the mouse. The read terminates 1 residue ahead of where the CDR3 ends, so the germline J gene completes it. The chain joins TRBV13-1 to TRBJ2-3, with a tentative D call TRBD1 (5 bases). The germline V and J ends were trimmed by 0 bases and 6 bases, with 14 bases remaining between them. The CDR3 contains 15 residues. The germline gives CDR1 NSHNY, CDR2 SYGAGN. The CDR3 loop is CASSDAEQGGETLYF. Partial CDR3 DNA: TGTGCCAGCAGTGATGCGGAGCAGGGAGGGGAAACGCTGTAT.

As to this clone: Gene labels here are mouse ones. The read ends 1 residue shy of where the CDR3 ends; the end is completed using the germline J gene. This rearrangement joins TRBV26 to TRBJ1-3, with 7 nucleotides matching TRBD1. Trimming cost V 4 bases and J 2 bases; bases outside gene matches: 8. The CDR3 is made up of 16 amino acids. Germline lookup yields CDR1 KGHPV and CDR2 FQNQEV (reference sequence). The CDR3 bases that were read are TGTGCCAGCAGTCCTTTGACAGGGAAAGCTGGAAATACGCTCTAT. It translates to CASSPLTGKAGNTLY. The full CDR3 protein reads CASSPLTGKAGNTLYF.

In the case of this clone: Mouse gene names and germline throughout. The CDR3 is cut off 1 residue early in the read; its end comes from the germline J gene. The chain is built from TRBV29 and TRBJ2-7, with 8 bases that match TRBD1. The CDR3 runs 13 residues. The germline V gene has CDR1 MSHET and CDR2 SYDVDS. J gave up 6 bases and V 0 bases, and 1 base lay outside the gene matches. The CDR3: CASSLSGTGEQYF. Incomplete CDR3 DNA: TGTGCTAGCAGTTTATCGGGGACAGGTGAACAGTAC.

This clone was seen a few times. Genes and germline are mouse. The read ends 1 residue early relative to the CDR3; the germline J gene fills the gap. The gene calls are TRBV16 and TRBJ1-3, with D uncertain. The CDR3 runs to 14 residues. Trimming stripped 1 base from V and 0 bases from J, with 4 bases between. Germline CDR1 SGHSA, CDR2 FRNQAP. The sequenced CDR3 bases are TGTGCAAGCAGCTTAGGAAATTCTGGAAATACGCTCTAT. This translates into CASSLGNSGNTLY. The entire CDR3 protein reads CASSLGNSGNTLYF.

In regard to this clone: Gene names are mouse gene names. The CDR3 loop is CASSDGGGPYEQYF. The CDR3 DNA, read in part, is TGTGCCAGCAGTGATGGGGGGGGGCCCTATGAACAGTAC. The J gene is TRBJ2-7, the V gene TRBV13-1; 8 nucleotides match TRBD2. The read comes to an end 1 residue before the CDR3 does, leaving the germline J gene to fill in the end. In germline, CDR1 is NSHNY, CDR2 SYGAGN. The length of the CDR3 is 14 residues. J lost 2 bases, V lost 0 bases, and 1 base had no gene match.

Remarks on this clone: Genes here carry mouse names. Sequencing ends 1 residue short of the CDR3 end; the germline J gene provides the rest. The rearrangement joins TRBV23 to TRBJ2-4; TRBD2, the table's D call, lacks a check against the DNA. The CDR3 loop spans 15 amino acids. Germline V gene lookup returns CDR1 KGHTA and CDR2 FQNQQP. The CDR3 bases that were read are TGCTCCAGCAGTCAGACGACTGGGGGGAAAAACACCTTGTAC. As protein: CSSSQTTGGKNTLY. The whole CDR3 protein reads CSSSQTTGGKNTLYF. The complete variable domain, with remaining parts taken from reference TRBV23 and TRBJ2-4, reads DAAVTQKPRYLIKMKGQEAEMKCIPEKGHTAVFWYQQKQSKELKFLIYFQNQQPLDQIDMVKERFSAVCPSSSLCSLGIRTCEAEDSALYLCSSSQTTGGKNTLYFGAGTRLSVL.

On this clone: Here the gene names and germline are mouse. The read comes to an end 1 residue before the CDR3 does, leaving the germline J gene to fill in the end. The chain employs TRBV1 and TRBJ2-2, with 7 bases lining up with TRBD1. This CDR3 is built from 15 residues. J lost 3 bases, V lost 3 bases, and 4 bases had no gene match. Germline-derived CDR1 and CDR2 are NSQYPW and LRSPGD (reference sequence). The CDR3 loop reads CTCSANRGDTGQLYF. Partial CDR3 DNA: TGCACCTGCAGTGCCAACAGGGGCGACACCGGGCAGCTCTAC.

As to this clone: Gene names and germline refer to mouse. The read gets to within 1 residue of the CDR3 end, and the germline J gene fills in the rest. Other DNA sequences in the same sample also yield this CDR3. The rearrangement links TRBV3 to TRBJ2-4, with 7 bases matching TRBD1. The V gene end was trimmed by 5 bases and the J gene end by 4 bases; junction bases not matched to a gene: 3. The CDR3 contains 13 residues. Germline V gene data show CDR1 as SNHLY and CDR2 as FYNGKV (reference sequence). The sequenced part of the CDR3 DNA is TGTGCCAGCAGCCTGGGACAGAAAAACACCTTGTAC. Translated, it gives CASSLGQKNTLY. The full CDR3 protein is CASSLGQKNTLYF.

Points on this clone: Genes here carry mouse names. With the read ending 1 residue before the CDR3 end, the germline J gene is used to fill in that end. The rearrangement links TRBV24 to TRBJ1-5; D perhaps matches TRBD1 (5 bases). The CDR3 is made up of 16 amino acids. V lost 2 bases to trimming and J lost 0 bases, with 11 bases between them. Germline values: CDR1 KGHTA, CDR2 FRNEEI. CDR3: CASSLPDSYNNQAPLF. The part of the CDR3 DNA that was read is TGTGCCAGCAGTCTGCCCGACAGTTATAACAACCAGGCTCCGCTT.

This clone ranks as medium-sized. Mouse germline and gene names are used. From the germline J gene comes the end of the CDR3, since the read stops 1 residue before it. The V call is TRBV13-2, the J call TRBJ2-7; 7 bases match TRBD1. This CDR3 contains 13 residues. V trimming: 5 bases; J trimming: 0 bases; junction bases outside the gene matches: 2. Germline loops: CDR1 NNHNN, CDR2 SYGAGS (reference sequence). The part of the CDR3 DNA that was read is TGTGCCAGCGGGACAGGGAGCTCCTATGAACAGTAC. Its protein is CASGTGSSYEQY. The whole CDR3 sequence reads CASGTGSSYEQYF.

This clone was seen a few times. Gene labels here are mouse ones. Coverage ceases 1 residue before the CDR3 finishes, and the germline J gene fills in the end. The rearrangement uses TRBV13-1 and TRBJ2-4; D is unclear. Germline assignment: CDR1 NSHNY and CDR2 SYGAGN. V lost 0 bases and J 7 bases, leaving 6 bases between the germline ends. This CDR3 spans 12 amino acids. The CDR3 here is CASSDDGYTLYF. The covered CDR3 bases are TGTGCCAGCAGTGATGACGGGTACACCTTGTAC.

Notes on this clone: Gene names follow the mouse nomenclature. CDR3 residues: CASSQDWGQNTLYF. The DNA read from the CDR3 is TGTGCCAGCAGTCAGGACTGGGGGCAAAACACCTTGTAC. The chain joins TRBV26 to TRBJ2-4; the match to TRBD2 covers 10 bases. From the germline J gene comes the end of the CDR3, since the read stops 1 residue before it. V trimming: 4 bases; J trimming: 3 bases; junction bases outside the gene matches: 1. The CDR3 consists of 14 residues. Germline V CDR1 and CDR2: KGHPV, FQNQEV (reference sequence).

On this clone itself: Gene names and germline refer to mouse. The read ends 1 residue before the CDR3 terminus; that terminus is restored from the germline J gene. V gene TRBV26 combines with J gene TRBJ1-4; 10 positions match TRBD1. Germline CDR1 reads KGHPV; CDR2 reads FQNQEV (reference sequence). Unmatched junction bases numbered 3, after V lost 6 bases and J lost 2 bases. This CDR3 region has 15 residues. The covered CDR3 bases are TGTGCCAGCAGCCGGACAGGGGGATCCAACGAAAGATTATTT. Its protein is CASSRTGGSNERLF. The whole CDR3 is CASSRTGGSNERLFF.

This clone was recorded a few times. Gene names denote mouse genes. The CDR3 sequence is CASSPASAETLYF. The CDR3 DNA, read in part, is TGTGCAAGCAGCCCGGCTAGTGCAGAAACGCTGTAT. The chain combines TRBV16 with TRBJ2-3; no firm D call. From the germline J gene comes the end of the CDR3, since the read stops 1 residue before it. The V gene lost 5 bases and the J gene lost 0 bases, with 6 bases spanning the gap. CDR3 length: 13 amino acids. CDR1 and CDR2 from the germline V gene are SGHSA and FRNQAP.

This clone was seen once. Gene names denote mouse genes. Coverage ceases 1 residue before the CDR3 finishes, and the germline J gene fills in the end. This chain connects TRBV5 to TRBJ2-5; D gene unclear. The CDR3 runs to 13 residues. V lost 4 bases to trimming and J lost 0 bases, with 5 bases between them. Germline CDR1 is LGHNA and CDR2 is YNLKQL (reference sequence). This chain's CDR3 is CASSPRNQDTQYF. The part of the CDR3 DNA that was read is TGTGCCAGCAGCCCCCGTAACCAAGACACCCAGTAC.

Concerning this clone: The genes are named according to mouse. The read terminates 1 residue before the CDR3 end, so the remaining end is supplied by the germline J gene. The chain combines TRBV26 with TRBJ1-2; tentatively, D is TRBD1 (6 bases). Trimming left V 2 bases short and J 0 bases short, with 10 bases between. CDR3 length: 15 amino acids. The germline V gene has CDR1 KGHPV and CDR2 FQNQEV (reference sequence). CDR3 in amino acids: CASSLPGTTNSDYTF. CDR3 bases read: TGTGCCAGCAGTCTGCCCGGGACAACAAACTCCGACTACACC. Full variable domain (remainder filled in from reference TRBV26 and TRBJ1-2): NSKVIQTPRYLVKGQGQKAKMRCIPEKGHPVVFWYQQNKNNEFKFLINFQNQEVLQQIDMTEKRFSAECPSNSPCSLEIQSSEAGDSALYLCASSLPGTTNSDYTFGSGTRLLVI.

As to this clone: Gene names and germline refer to mouse. The read gets to within 1 residue of the CDR3 end, and the germline J gene fills in the rest. This chain links TRBV12-2 with TRBJ1-6, with 7 bases aligning to TRBD1. TRBJ1-6 has ORF status, its function being uncertain. The trim removed 0 bases at V and 8 bases at J, leaving 6 bases unmatched. Germline CDR1 and CDR2: SGHLS and HYDKME. This CDR3 has 15 residues. Here the CDR3 reads CASSLVAGGHSPLYF. CDR3 DNA, as far as it was read: TGTGCCAGCTCTCTCGTGGCAGGGGGTCATTCGCCCCTCTAC.

As to this clone: The gene names given are mouse names. The CDR3 end is not reached by the read, which stops 1 residue before it; the germline J gene fills it in. The chain has TRBV26 and TRBJ1-3, with TRBD1 identical over 8 bases. Unmatched junction bases numbered 5, after V lost 3 bases and J lost 4 bases. The CDR3 loop spans 15 amino acids. Germline values: CDR1 KGHPV, CDR2 FQNQEV (reference sequence). The chain's CDR3 is CASSLTRGLGNTLYF. The sequenced CDR3 bases are TGTGCCAGCAGTCTAACCAGGGGGCTAGGAAATACGCTCTAT.

As to this clone: All gene names here are mouse names. With the read ending 1 residue before the CDR3 end, the germline J gene is used to fill in that end. The chain couples TRBV26 to TRBJ2-4; D uncertain. The ends were cut back, 5 bases at V and 0 bases at J, with 6 bases in the middle. The CDR3 spans 13 residues. Germline V gene lookup returns CDR1 KGHPV and CDR2 FQNQEV (reference sequence). The DNA read from the CDR3 is TGTGCCAGCAGTAAGGCTAGTCAAAACACCTTGTAC. Amino acid sequence: CASSKASQNTLY. The whole CDR3 is CASSKASQNTLYF.